A single sample is the source of the 9 T cell receptor beta chains below, sequenced in a study of tumor-infiltrating lymphocytes in primary liver carcinoma. The source of the blood RNA was unsorted whole blood, and germline DNA was extracted as well. The investigators made TCR beta cDNA from approximately 0.5 ug total RNA, using a constant-region primer. Libraries covering TCR beta were generated through three nested multiplex PCR rounds (using a slightly modified ARM-PCR). The two initial PCR rounds, nine to eleven cycles each, used TRBV1-TRBV30 forward and C-beta reverse primers. Using its own MiXCR run on the multiplex PCR reads, TCRdb lists one record per CDR3 protein. Of about 180,000 distinct CDR3 sequences in the sample, about 60% were seen once. Sequenced input: peripheral blood. The receptors were gathered from a man between 40 and 49 years old with primary liver carcinoma and hepatitis B virus infection.

CDR3 in DNA: TGTGCCAGCAACATACAGGGATACGAGCAGTACTTC. Its translation is CASNIQGYEQYF. The chain combines TRBV11-1 with TRBJ2-7; a weak D match, TRBD1 (6 bases). V was trimmed by 7 bases and J by 4 bases, leaving 11 bases between them. Germline-derived CDR1 and CDR2 are SGHAT and FQDESV (reference sequence). This CDR3 has 12 amino acids.

Only a few counts were recorded for this clonotype. At one end, the junction sequence differs from germline, possibly due to a read error. The chain is built from TRBV29-1 and TRBJ2-4; D ambiguous. Germline-derived CDR1 and CDR2 are SQVTM and ANQGSEA. The CDR3 length is 13 residues. The chain's CDR3 is CRVLQGAKNIQYF. CDR3 DNA sequence: TGCCGCGTGCTGCAAGGGGCCAAAAACATTCAGTACTTC.

This clonotype was seen just once. Since no conserved phenylalanine or tryptophan closes the CDR3, a read error is the likely cause. This chain joins TRBV7-8 and TRBJ1-4; D is uncertain. V dropped 2 bases and J dropped 0 bases, with 7 bases sitting between them. Per germline, CDR1 SGHVS and CDR2 FQNEAQ. This CDR3 is built from 15 residues. The CDR3 sequence is CASSLRLTTNEKLFL. The CDR3 DNA reads as TGTGCCAGCAGCTTAAGGCTAACAACTAATGAAAAACTGTTTTTA.

As regards this clonotype: A much larger clone differs from this one at a single base, so this may be a read error. This chain uses TRBV11-2 with TRBJ2-7, with TRBD2 matching over 7 bases. The CDR3 consists of 16 residues. Germline CDR1 reads SGHAT; CDR2 reads FQNNGV. The J segment lost 7 bases and the V segment lost 1 base, leaving 13 bases of the junction unmatched. For the CDR3, the DNA is TGTGCCAGCAGCTTAGGGGGAGGGGCCCCCAAAGGGGAGCAGTACTTC. Its protein is CASSLGGGAPKGEQYF.

On this clonotype: A much larger clone is a single base away; this may be a read error. The chain carries TRBV12-3 or TRBV12-4 and TRBJ2-7; D remains unclear. The CDR3 has 11 residues. V was trimmed by 8 bases and J by 2 bases, leaving 7 bases between them. The CDR3 bases are TGTGCCAGCCGTCAAACCTACGAGCAGTACTTC. Amino acids: CASRQTYEQYF.

At least ten counts were recorded for this clonotype. This chain's CDR3 is CSATGTGQETQYF. DNA for the CDR3: TGCAGCGCCACCGGGACAGGGCAAGAGACCCAGTACTTC. The V gene is TRBV29-1, the J gene TRBJ2-5; 9 bases align to TRBD1. Looked up from germline, CDR1 is SQVTM and CDR2 is ANQGSEA. CDR3 length: 13 residues. V lost 7 bases and J lost 2; bases outside the gene matches: 5.

As for this clonotype: Since a much larger clone is just one base distant, this may be a read error. The chain carries TRBV11-2 and TRBJ1-4; 10 bases map to TRBD1. There are 17 residues in the CDR3. Germline V gives CDR1 SGHAT, CDR2 FQNNGV. CDR3 nucleotides: TGTGCCAGCAGCCAAAATAGGGACAGGGGATCCAAAGGGAAACTGCTTTTT. It yields the protein CASSQNRDRGSKGKLLF.

The table lists this clonotype with a count of one. The chain employs TRBV2 and TRBJ1-2; D is unclear. CDR3 length: 14 residues. Germline loops: CDR1 SNHLY, CDR2 FYNNEI. Deletions cut 3 bases from V and 4 bases from J, with 12 bases between. The CDR3 sequence is CASSEGGRLYGYTF. Here the CDR3 DNA reads TGTGCCAGCAGTGAGGGAGGCCGCCTCTATGGCTACACCTTC.

About this clonotype itself: An end of the junction differs from the germline gene, which may be a read error. CDR3 residues: CASSPRGTGGTYEPYF. CDR3 nucleotides: TGCGCCAGCAGCCCACGAGGGACAGGGGGTACCTACGAGCCGTACTTC. The chain couples TRBV5-1 to TRBJ2-7; 11 bases are shared with TRBD1. CDR1 SGHRS and CDR2 YFSETQ come from the germline V gene. This CDR3 has 16 amino acids.